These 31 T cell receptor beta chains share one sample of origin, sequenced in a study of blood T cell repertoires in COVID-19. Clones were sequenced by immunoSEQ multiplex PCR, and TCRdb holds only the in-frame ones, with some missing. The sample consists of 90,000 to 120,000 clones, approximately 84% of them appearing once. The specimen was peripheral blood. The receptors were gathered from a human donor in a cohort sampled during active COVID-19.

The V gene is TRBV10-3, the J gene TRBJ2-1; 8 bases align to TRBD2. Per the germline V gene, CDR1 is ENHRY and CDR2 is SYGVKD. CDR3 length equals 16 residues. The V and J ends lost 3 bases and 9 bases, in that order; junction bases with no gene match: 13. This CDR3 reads CAISDLRGAPIVEQFF. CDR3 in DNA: TGTGCCATCAGTGACCTGCGGGGGGCCCCCATTGTTGAGCAGTTCTTC.

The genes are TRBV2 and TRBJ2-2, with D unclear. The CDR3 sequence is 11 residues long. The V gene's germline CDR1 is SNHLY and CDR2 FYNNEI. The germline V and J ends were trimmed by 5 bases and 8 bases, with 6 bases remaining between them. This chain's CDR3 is CASSRSGELFF. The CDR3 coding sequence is TGTGCCAGCAGTCGGTCAGGGGAGCTGTTTTTT.

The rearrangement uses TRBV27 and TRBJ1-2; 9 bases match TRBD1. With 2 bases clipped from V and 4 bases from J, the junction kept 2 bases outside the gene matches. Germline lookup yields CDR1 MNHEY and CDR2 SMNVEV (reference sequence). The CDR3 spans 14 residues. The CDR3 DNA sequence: TGTGCCAGCAGTTTAGGGACAGGGACCTATGGCTACACCTTC. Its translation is CASSLGTGTYGYTF.

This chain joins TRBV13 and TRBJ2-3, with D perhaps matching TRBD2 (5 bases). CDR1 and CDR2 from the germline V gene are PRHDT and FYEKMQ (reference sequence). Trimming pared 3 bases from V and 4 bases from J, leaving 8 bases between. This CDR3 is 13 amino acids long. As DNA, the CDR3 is TGTGCCAGCAGCTTCGGAGGTCCAGATACGCAGTATTTT. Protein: CASSFGGPDTQYF.

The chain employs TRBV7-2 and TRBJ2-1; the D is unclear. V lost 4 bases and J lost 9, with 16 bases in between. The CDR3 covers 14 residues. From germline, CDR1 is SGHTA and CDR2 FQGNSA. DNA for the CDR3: TGTGCCAGCAGCTCTGGAGTGCCTTCCGGTGAGCAGTTCTTC. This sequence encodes CASSSGVPSGEQFF.

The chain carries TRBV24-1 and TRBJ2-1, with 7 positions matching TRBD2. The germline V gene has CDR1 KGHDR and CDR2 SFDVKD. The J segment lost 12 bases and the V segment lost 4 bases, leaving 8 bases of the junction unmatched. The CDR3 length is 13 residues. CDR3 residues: CATSELSGAGQFF. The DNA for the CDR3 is TGTGCCACCAGTGAACTCAGCGGGGCGGGGCAGTTCTTC.

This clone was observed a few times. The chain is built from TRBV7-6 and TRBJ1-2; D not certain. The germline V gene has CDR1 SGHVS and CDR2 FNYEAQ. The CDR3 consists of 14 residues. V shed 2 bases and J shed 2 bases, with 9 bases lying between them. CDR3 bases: TGTGCCAGCAGCTTAATGCCCGAGAACTATGGCTACACCTTC. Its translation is CASSLMPENYGYTF.

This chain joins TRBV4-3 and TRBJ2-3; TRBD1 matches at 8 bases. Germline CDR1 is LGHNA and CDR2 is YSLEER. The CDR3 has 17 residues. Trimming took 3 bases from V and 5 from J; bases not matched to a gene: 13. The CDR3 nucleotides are TGCGCCAGCAGCCACGGGTCGACAGGGGCCTACAGAGATACGCAGTATTTT. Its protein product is CASSHGSTGAYRDTQYF.

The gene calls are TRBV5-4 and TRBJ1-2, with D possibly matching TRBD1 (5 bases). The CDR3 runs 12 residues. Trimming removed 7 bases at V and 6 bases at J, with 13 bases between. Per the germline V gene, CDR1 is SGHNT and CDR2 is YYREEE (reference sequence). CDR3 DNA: TGTGCCAGCGACGACAGTATCAATGGCTACACCTTC. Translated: CASDDSINGYTF.

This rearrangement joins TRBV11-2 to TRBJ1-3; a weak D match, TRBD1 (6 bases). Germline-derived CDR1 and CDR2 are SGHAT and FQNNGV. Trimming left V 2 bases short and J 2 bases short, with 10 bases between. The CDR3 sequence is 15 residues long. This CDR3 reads CASSLSTGTGNTIYF. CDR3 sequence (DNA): TGTGCCAGCAGCTTATCCACAGGGACTGGAAACACCATATATTTT.

The CDR3 sequence is CASSIGSGSTNEQYF. The CDR3, as DNA: TGTGCCAGCAGCATTGGCAGCGGGAGTACCAACGAGCAGTACTTC. V is TRBV5-4 and J is TRBJ2-7, with 8 bases aligning to TRBD2. Germline values: CDR1 SGHNT, CDR2 YYREEE (reference sequence). V lost 4 bases, J lost 5 bases, and 11 bases stayed unmatched. There are 15 residues in the CDR3.

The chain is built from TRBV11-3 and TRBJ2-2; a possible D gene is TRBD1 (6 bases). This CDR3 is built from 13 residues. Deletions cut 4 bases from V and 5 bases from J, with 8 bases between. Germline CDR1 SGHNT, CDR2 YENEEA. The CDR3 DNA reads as TGTGCCAGCAGCTCAACAGGGACCGGGGAGCTGTTTTTT. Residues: CASSSTGTGELFF.

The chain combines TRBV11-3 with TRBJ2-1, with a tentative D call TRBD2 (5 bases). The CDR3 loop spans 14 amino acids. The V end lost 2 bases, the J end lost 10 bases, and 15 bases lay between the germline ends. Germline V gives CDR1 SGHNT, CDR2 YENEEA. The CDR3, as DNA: TGTGCCAGCAGCTTATCCGCGGGTCTGAGAGAGCAGTTCTTC. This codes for CASSLSAGLREQFF.

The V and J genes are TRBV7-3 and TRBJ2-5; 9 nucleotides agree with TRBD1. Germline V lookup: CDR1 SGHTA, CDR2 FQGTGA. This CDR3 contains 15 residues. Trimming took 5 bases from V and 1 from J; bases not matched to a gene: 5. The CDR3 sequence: CASSGTGKPQETQYF. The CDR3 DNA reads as TGTGCCAGCAGCGGGACAGGGAAACCCCAAGAGACCCAGTACTTC.

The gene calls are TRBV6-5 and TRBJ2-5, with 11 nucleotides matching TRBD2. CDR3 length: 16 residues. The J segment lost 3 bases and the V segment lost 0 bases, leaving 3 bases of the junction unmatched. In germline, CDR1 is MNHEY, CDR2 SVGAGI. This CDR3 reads CASSYSRLAGKETQYF. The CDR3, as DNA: TGTGCCAGCAGTTACTCGCGACTAGCGGGAAAAGAGACCCAGTACTTC.

The DNA of the CDR3 is TGTGCCAGCATCCTCGGGAGTAGTGAGCAGTTCTTC. As protein: CASILGSSEQFF. The chain joins TRBV7-9 to TRBJ2-1; D may be TRBD2 (6 bases). V gave up 7 bases and J gave up 9 bases, with 13 bases separating them. The CDR3 runs 12 residues. Germline V gene lookup returns CDR1 SEHNR and CDR2 FQNEAQ (reference sequence).

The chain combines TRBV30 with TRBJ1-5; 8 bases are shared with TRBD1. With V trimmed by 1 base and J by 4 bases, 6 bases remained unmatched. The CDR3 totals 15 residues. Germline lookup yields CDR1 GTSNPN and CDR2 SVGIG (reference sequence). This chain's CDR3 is CAWSAGQGRNQPQHF. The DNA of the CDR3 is TGTGCCTGGAGTGCAGGACAGGGACGAAATCAGCCCCAGCATTTT.

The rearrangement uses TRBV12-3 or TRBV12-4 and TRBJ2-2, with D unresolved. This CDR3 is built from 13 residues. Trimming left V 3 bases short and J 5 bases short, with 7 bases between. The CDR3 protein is CASSFGHTGELFF. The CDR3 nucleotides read TGTGCCAGCAGTTTTGGGCATACCGGGGAGCTGTTTTTT.

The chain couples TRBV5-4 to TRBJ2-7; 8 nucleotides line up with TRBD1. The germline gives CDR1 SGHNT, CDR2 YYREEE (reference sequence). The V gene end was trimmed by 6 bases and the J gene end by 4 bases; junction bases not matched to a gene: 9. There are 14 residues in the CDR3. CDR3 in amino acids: CASNPQGAQYEQYF. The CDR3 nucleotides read TGTGCCAGCAACCCCCAGGGGGCGCAATACGAGCAGTACTTC.

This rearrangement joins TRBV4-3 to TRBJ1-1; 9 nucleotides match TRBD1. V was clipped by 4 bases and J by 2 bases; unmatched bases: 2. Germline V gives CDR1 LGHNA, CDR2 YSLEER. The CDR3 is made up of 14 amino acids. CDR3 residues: CASSPDRGNTEAFF. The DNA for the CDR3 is TGCGCCAGCAGCCCGGACAGGGGAAACACTGAAGCTTTCTTT.

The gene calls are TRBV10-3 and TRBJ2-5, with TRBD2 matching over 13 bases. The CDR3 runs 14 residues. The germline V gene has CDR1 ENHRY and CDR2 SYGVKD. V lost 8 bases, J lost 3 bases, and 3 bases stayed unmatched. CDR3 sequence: CAIGLAGVEETQYF. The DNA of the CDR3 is TGTGCCATCGGACTAGCGGGAGTAGAAGAGACCCAGTACTTC.

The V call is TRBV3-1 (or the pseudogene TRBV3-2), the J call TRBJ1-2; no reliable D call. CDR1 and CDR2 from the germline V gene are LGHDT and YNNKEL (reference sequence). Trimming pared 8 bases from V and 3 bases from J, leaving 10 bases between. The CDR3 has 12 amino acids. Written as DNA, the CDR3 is TGTGCCAGCGGACCGGGGTACTATGGCTACACCTTC. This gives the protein CASGPGYYGYTF.

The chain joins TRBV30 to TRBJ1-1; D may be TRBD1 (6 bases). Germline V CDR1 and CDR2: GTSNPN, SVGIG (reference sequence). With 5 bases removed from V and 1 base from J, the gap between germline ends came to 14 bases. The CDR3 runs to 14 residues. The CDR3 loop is CAWGHQGQNTEAFF. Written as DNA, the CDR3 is TGTGCCTGGGGTCACCAGGGACAGAACACTGAAGCTTTCTTT.

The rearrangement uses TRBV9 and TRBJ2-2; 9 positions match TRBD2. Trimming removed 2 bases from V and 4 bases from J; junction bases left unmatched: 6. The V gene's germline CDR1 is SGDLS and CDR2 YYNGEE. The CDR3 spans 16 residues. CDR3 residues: CASSVRGGGGTGELFF. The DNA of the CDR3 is TGTGCCAGCAGCGTTCGGGGCGGGGGGGGCACCGGGGAGCTGTTTTTT.

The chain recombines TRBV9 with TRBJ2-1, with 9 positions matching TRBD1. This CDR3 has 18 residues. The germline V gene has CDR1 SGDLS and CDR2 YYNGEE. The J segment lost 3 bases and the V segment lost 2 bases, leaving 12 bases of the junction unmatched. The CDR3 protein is CASSVQRDGTGRYNEQFF. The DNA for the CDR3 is TGTGCCAGCAGCGTCCAGCGTGACGGGACAGGGCGCTACAATGAGCAGTTCTTC.

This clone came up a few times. The CDR3 loop reads CASNPDRESGNTIYF. CDR3 DNA: TGTGCCAGTAACCCGGACAGGGAGTCTGGAAACACCATATATTTT. The chain recombines TRBV19 with TRBJ1-3; 8 nucleotides agree with TRBD1. The length of the CDR3 is 15 residues. J lost 1 base, V lost 7 bases, and 6 bases had no gene match. CDR1 is LNHDA and CDR2 is SQIVND in the germline V gene (reference sequence). Looking up the rest from reference TRBV19 and TRBJ1-3 gives the full variable domain: DGGITQSPKYLFRKEGQNVTLSCEQNLNHDAMYWYRQDPGQGLRLIYYSQIVNDFQKGDIAEGYSVSREKKESFPLTVTSAQKNPTAFYLCASNPDRESGNTIYFGEGSWLTVV.

The CDR3 loop is CASSPYAGGNSPLHF. The CDR3 region has the DNA TGTGCCAGCAGCCCTTATGCAGGGGGTAATTCACCCCTCCACTTT. The V gene is TRBV27, the J gene TRBJ1-6, with TRBD1 matching over 7 bases. Germline V gene data show CDR1 as MNHEY and CDR2 as SMNVEV (reference sequence). Germline trimming cut 6 bases from V and 6 bases from J; bases unmatched to any gene: 8. The length of the CDR3 is 15 residues.

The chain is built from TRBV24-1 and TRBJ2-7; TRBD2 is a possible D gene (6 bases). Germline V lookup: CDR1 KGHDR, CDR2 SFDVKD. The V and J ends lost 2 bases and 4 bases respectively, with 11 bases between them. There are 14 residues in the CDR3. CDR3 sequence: CATSDWDFPYEQYF. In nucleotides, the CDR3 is TGTGCCACCAGTGATTGGGACTTCCCGTACGAGCAGTACTTC.

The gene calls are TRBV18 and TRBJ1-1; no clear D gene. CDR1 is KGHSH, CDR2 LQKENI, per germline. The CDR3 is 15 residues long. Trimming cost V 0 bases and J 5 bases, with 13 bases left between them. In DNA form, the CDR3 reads TGTGCCAGCTCACCACCGTCATCGGGTCGGACTGAAGCTTTCTTT. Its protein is CASSPPSSGRTEAFF.

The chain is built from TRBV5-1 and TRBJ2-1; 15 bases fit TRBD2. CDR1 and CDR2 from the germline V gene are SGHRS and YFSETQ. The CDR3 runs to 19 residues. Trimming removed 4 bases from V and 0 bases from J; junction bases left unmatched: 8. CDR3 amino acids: CASSTGLAGGPSSYNEQFF. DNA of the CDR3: TGCGCCAGCAGCACGGGACTAGCGGGAGGACCGAGCTCCTACAATGAGCAGTTCTTC.

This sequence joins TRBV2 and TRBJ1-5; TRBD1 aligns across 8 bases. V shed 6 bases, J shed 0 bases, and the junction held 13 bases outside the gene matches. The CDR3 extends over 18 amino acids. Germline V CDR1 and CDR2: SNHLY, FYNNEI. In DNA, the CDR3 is TGTGCCAGCAGCCCCATCCGGGACAGGACCTATAGCAATCAGCCCCAGCATTTT. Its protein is CASSPIRDRTYSNQPQHF.